What follows are 18 T cell receptor beta chains derived from one specimen sequenced in a study of blood T cell repertoires in COVID-19. The assay was immunoSEQ multiplex PCR, and TCRdb's table has in-frame clones only and misses some. This sample yields a few hundred thousand clones, of which about 91% are seen a single time; just under 9% belongs to the top ten. The material sequenced was PBMCs or T cells enriched from blood (not recorded which). These receptors were collected from a woman younger than 30 who had recovered from COVID-19.

This chain joins TRBV25-1 and TRBJ1-2; the D gene is possibly TRBD1 (6 bases). The CDR3 consists of 13 residues. V was clipped by 1 base and J by 6 bases, with 9 bases between them. Germline loops: CDR1 MGHDK, CDR2 SYGVNS. CDR3 DNA sequence: TGTGCCAGCAGTGAATGGACAGACAATGGCTACACCTTC. Its protein product is CASSEWTDNGYTF.

The chain's CDR3 is CASSPTATNYGYTF. Written as DNA, the CDR3 is TGTGCCAGCTCCCCGACAGCCACTAACTATGGCTACACCTTC. The chain uses TRBV27 and TRBJ1-2; D is perhaps TRBD1 (5 bases). V dropped 8 bases and J dropped 0 bases, with 13 bases sitting between them. The CDR3 covers 14 residues. The germline V gene encodes CDR1 MNHEY and CDR2 SMNVEV (reference sequence).

The chain combines TRBV4-2 with TRBJ2-1; 12 positions agree with TRBD2. Trimming removed 1 base from V and 7 bases from J; junction bases left unmatched: 5. CDR3 length equals 16 residues. Germline CDR1 reads LGHNA; CDR2 reads YNFKEQ. In DNA, the CDR3 is TGTGCCAGCAGCCAAGGACTAGCGGGAGTGGGGAATGAGCAGTTCTTC. Translated, it gives CASSQGLAGVGNEQFF.

The chain has TRBV6-5 and TRBJ2-5; D perhaps matches TRBD2 (7 bases). This CDR3 has 14 residues. Deletions cut 8 bases from V and 5 bases from J, with 18 bases between. Germline-derived CDR1 and CDR2 are MNHEY and SVGAGI. As DNA, the CDR3 is TGTGCCAGCCGAAGGGGGGGGGATCGGGAGACCCAGTACTTC. The encoded protein is CASRRGGDRETQYF.

The chain recombines TRBV6-5 with TRBJ2-1; TRBD1 matches 9 bases. Unmatched junction bases numbered 7, after V lost 2 bases and J lost 8 bases. The CDR3 contains 15 residues. Germline loops: CDR1 MNHEY, CDR2 SVGAGI. CDR3 coding DNA: TGTGCCAGCAGTTACCGTGACAGGGGGTACTATGAGCAGTTCTTC. Encoded protein: CASSYRDRGYYEQFF.

This chain links TRBV19 with TRBJ2-7, with 9 bases fitting TRBD1. CDR1 LNHDA and CDR2 SQIVND come from the germline V gene (reference sequence). V lost 4 bases to trimming and J lost 6 bases; unmatched junction nucleotides: 13. This CDR3 comprises 16 residues. CDR3 residues: CASSSSPGTGSAEQYF. The CDR3 DNA reads as TGTGCCAGTAGTAGCAGTCCCGGGACAGGGAGTGCCGAGCAGTACTTC.

The chain carries TRBV14 and TRBJ2-1, with TRBD2 matching over 9 bases. This CDR3 region has 20 residues. Trimming at V came to 4 bases and at J to 4 bases, leaving 20 bases not matched to a gene. The germline V gene encodes CDR1 SGHDN and CDR2 FVKESK. Here the CDR3 reads CASSPPWLAGSIKGYNEQFF. The CDR3 coding sequence is TGTGCCAGCAGCCCTCCCTGGCTAGCGGGAAGTATAAAAGGATACAATGAGCAGTTCTTC.

The chain recombines TRBV5-8 with TRBJ1-2, with D perhaps matching TRBD1 (6 bases). The germline V gene has CDR1 SGHTS and CDR2 YDEGEE. The V gene lost 2 bases and the J gene lost 8 bases, with 28 bases spanning the gap. This CDR3 has 18 amino acids. The CDR3 region has the DNA TGTGCCAGCAGCTTTCATCGGCGATCAGGGGATCGAGGAGGCGGCTACACCTTC. This sequence encodes CASSFHRRSGDRGGGYTF.

This clone was observed once. The V and J genes are TRBV19 and TRBJ1-5, with TRBD1 matching 9 bases. Germline V gene sequence: CDR1 LNHDA, CDR2 SQIVND (reference sequence). The CDR3 sequence is 15 residues long. V lost 4 bases to trimming and J lost 6 bases; unmatched junction nucleotides: 7. CDR3 nucleotide sequence: TGTGCCAGTAGTACCCTACCGACAGGGGGTCAGCCCCAGCATTTT. Encoded protein: CASSTLPTGGQPQHF.

V gene TRBV27 combines with J gene TRBJ1-1, with 7 bases fitting TRBD1. V shed 2 bases, J shed 7 bases, and the junction held 7 bases outside the gene matches. Germline V gives CDR1 MNHEY, CDR2 SMNVEV (reference sequence). The length of the CDR3 is 14 residues. The CDR3 sequence: CASSLTGAKVEAFF. The DNA for the CDR3 is TGTGCCAGCAGTTTAACAGGGGCAAAAGTTGAAGCTTTCTTT.

The CDR3 nucleotides are TGTGCCAGCAGCTTGGGCAGGCGAAGCACCTACGAGCAGTACTTC. The encoded protein is CASSLGRRSTYEQYF. The genes are TRBV13 and TRBJ2-7, with D unresolved. Looked up from germline, CDR1 is PRHDT and CDR2 is FYEKMQ (reference sequence). Trimming removed 3 bases from V and 2 bases from J, with 14 bases in between. This CDR3 is 15 amino acids long. The full variable domain, in which reference TRBV13 and TRBJ2-7 provide the parts outside the CDR3, is AAGVIQSPRHLIKEKRETATLKCYPIPRHDTVYWYQQGPGQDPQFLISFYEKMQSDKGSIPDRFSAQQFSDYHSELNMSSLELGDSALYFCASSLGRRSTYEQYFGPGTRLTVT.

The chain couples TRBV19 to TRBJ2-1, with 7 bases identical to TRBD2. Trimming cost V 7 bases and J 7 bases; bases outside gene matches: 13. The length of the CDR3 is 15 residues. Germline lookup yields CDR1 LNHDA and CDR2 SQIVND (reference sequence). CDR3 in DNA: TGTGCCAGTACCGCAAGGAAATCAGCGGGAAATGAGCAGTTCTTC. The encoded protein is CASTARKSAGNEQFF.

The chain carries TRBV7-8 and TRBJ1-2, with D uncertain. The V gene lost 5 bases and the J gene lost 5 bases, with 15 bases spanning the gap. The CDR3 covers 14 residues. Per the germline V gene, CDR1 is SGHVS and CDR2 is FQNEAQ. The CDR3 DNA reads as TGTGCCAGCAGCCCCGGTGGCGGTCGATATGGCTACACCTTC. Protein: CASSPGGGRYGYTF.

V gene TRBV19 combines with J gene TRBJ1-4; the D gene is possibly TRBD1 (6 bases). V dropped 7 bases and J dropped 4 bases, with 19 bases sitting between them. There are 16 residues in the CDR3. CDR1 and CDR2 (germline): LNHDA, SQIVND (reference sequence). CDR3 coding DNA: TGTGCCAGTACCGTGGCCCTTGGGGGCCGTAATGAAAAACTGTTTTTT. This sequence encodes CASTVALGGRNEKLFF.

This clone was seen a few times. The chain employs TRBV19 and TRBJ1-1; D is ambiguous. The CDR3 totals 13 residues. The V end lost 8 bases, the J end lost 4 bases, and 14 bases lay between the germline ends. Looked up from germline, CDR1 is LNHDA and CDR2 is SQIVND (reference sequence). CDR3 region: CASAAQHATEAFF. CDR3 DNA: TGTGCCAGTGCCGCCCAACACGCCACTGAAGCTTTCTTT.

The chain joins TRBV5-1 to TRBJ1-6; TRBD1 is a possible D gene (6 bases). Germline V lookup: CDR1 SGHRS, CDR2 YFSETQ. Trimming left V 4 bases short and J 5 bases short, with 13 bases between. The CDR3 covers 15 residues. The chain's CDR3 is CASSRTALNNSPLHF. CDR3 nucleotide sequence: TGCGCCAGCAGCCGGACAGCCCTTAATAATTCACCCCTCCACTTT.

The V call is TRBV6-5, the J call TRBJ2-7; D is possibly TRBD1 (6 bases). This CDR3 spans 13 amino acids. Per the germline V gene, CDR1 is MNHEY and CDR2 is SVGAGI. Trimming cost V 6 bases and J 2 bases, with 11 bases left between them. CDR3 sequence: CASRPTGTYEQYF. The CDR3 region has the DNA TGTGCCAGCAGGCCTACAGGGACCTACGAGCAGTACTTC.

This chain joins TRBV19 and TRBJ1-5; unclear D gene. Germline loops: CDR1 LNHDA, CDR2 SQIVND (reference sequence). The CDR3 spans 14 residues. Trimming pared 3 bases from V and 6 bases from J, leaving 12 bases between. This CDR3 is CASSMARERQPQHF. CDR3 in DNA: TGTGCCAGTAGTATGGCAAGGGAGCGTCAGCCCCAGCATTTT.